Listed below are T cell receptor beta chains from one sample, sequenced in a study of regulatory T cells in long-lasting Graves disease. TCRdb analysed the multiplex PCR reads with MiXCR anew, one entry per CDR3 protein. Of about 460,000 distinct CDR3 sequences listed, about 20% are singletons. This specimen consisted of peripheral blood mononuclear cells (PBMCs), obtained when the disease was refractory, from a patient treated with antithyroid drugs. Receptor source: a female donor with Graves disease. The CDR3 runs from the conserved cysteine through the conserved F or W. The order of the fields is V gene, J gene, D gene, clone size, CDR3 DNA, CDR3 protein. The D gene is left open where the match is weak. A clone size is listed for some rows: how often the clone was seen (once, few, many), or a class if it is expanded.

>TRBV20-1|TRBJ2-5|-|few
TGCAGTGCGCACCTGCCCCGGGGCCAAGAGACCCAGTACTTC
CSAHLPRGQETQYF
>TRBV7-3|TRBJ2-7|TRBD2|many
TGTGCCAGCAGCTTGCGGGGGGGGAACTACGAGCAGTACTTC
CASSLRGGNYEQYF
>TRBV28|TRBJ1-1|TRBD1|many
TGTGCCAGCAGTGTAATATACAGGGGGAACACTGAAGCTTTCTTT
CASSVIYRGNTEAFF
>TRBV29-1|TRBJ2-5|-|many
TGCAGCGCAGGGGTGTTGCAAGAGACCCAGTACTTC
CSAGVLQETQYF
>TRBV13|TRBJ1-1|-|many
TGTGCCAGCAGCTTAAACAGAAGTCCCGGGGCGAACACTGAAGCTTTCTTT
CASSLNRSPGANTEAFF
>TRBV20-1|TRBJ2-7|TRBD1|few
TGCAGTGCTAGAGCACCGGGACAGGGCCCCTACGAGCAGTACTTC
CSARAPGQGPYEQYF
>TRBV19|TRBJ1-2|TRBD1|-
TGTGCCAGTAGCCCCACAGGGGGCGTTTATGGCTACACCTTC
CASSPTGGVYGYTF
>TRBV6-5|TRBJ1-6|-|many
TGTGCCAGCAGTTCACGAACAGGGAATTCACCCCTCCACTTT
CASSSRTGNSPLHF
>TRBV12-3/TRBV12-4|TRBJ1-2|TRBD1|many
TGTGCCAGCAGTACCACAGGGGGCATCTATGGCTACACCTTC
CASSTTGGIYGYTF
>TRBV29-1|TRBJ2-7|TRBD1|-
TGCAGCGTGGAAGACAGGGCCTCAACCTACGAGCAGTACTTC
CSVEDRASTYEQYF
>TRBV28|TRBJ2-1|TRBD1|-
TGTGCCAGCACTCTCGACAGGGCATACAATGAGCAGTTCTTC
CASTLDRAYNEQFF
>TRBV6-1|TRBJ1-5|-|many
TGTGCCAGCACCGGGATGCTTTTGGGCAATCAGCCCCAGCATTTT
CASTGMLLGNQPQHF
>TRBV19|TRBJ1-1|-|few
TGTGCCAGTAGGGACCGGGCGGTGAACACTGAAGCTTTCTTT
CASRDRAVNTEAFF
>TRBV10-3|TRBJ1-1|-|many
TGTGCCATCAGTGATGGGGGTGAAGCTTTCTTT
CAISDGGEAFF
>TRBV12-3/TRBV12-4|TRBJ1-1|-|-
TGTGCCAGCAGTTACCTGGCGGGCGGCACTGAAGCTTTCTTT
CASSYLAGGTEAFF
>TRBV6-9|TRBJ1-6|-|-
TGTGCCAGCAGCTATGACAGCGCAAAAAGCTCCTATAATTCACCCCTCCACTTT
CASSYDSAKSSYNSPLHF
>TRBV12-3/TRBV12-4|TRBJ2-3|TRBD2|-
TGTGCCAGCAGTCCGGCCGGACTAGCGGACCGGTGGGATACGCAGTATTTT
CASSPAGLADRWDTQYF
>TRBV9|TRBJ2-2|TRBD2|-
TGTGCCAGCAGCAGATCTAGCGGCTACACCGGGGAGCTGTTTTTT
CASSRSSGYTGELFF
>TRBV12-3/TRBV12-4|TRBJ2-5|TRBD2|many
TGTGCCAGCAGTTGGGATAGCGGGGGGGCCGGGGAGACCCAGTACTTC
CASSWDSGGAGETQYF
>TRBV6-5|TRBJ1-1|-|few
TGTGCCAGCAGTTCAATAAGCCAGGGGGAAGCTTTCTTT
CASSSISQGEAFF
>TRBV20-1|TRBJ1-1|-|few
TGCAGTGCTAACTGGGGCGCTAGGACTGAAGCTTTCTTT
CSANWGARTEAFF
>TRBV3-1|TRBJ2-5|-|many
TGTGCCAGCAGCCCCCCCGGGGTAGCGGAGACCCAGTACTTC
CASSPPGVAETQYF
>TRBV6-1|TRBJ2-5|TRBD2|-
TGTGCCAGCAGCCGCGGACTAGCGCCTCAAGAGACCCAGTACTTC
CASSRGLAPQETQYF
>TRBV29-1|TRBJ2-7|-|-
TGCAGCGTTGAGGAGGGTAACGAGCAGTACTTC
CSVEEGNEQYF
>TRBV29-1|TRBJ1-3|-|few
TGCAGCGTTGAGGTCAGCTCCTCCGGGAACACCATATATTTT
CSVEVSSSGNTIYF
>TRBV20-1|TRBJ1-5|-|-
TGCAGTGCTAGAGGGGAGGCTCTATATAGCAATCAGCCCCAGCATTTT
CSARGEALYSNQPQHF
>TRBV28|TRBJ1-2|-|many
TGTGCCAGCAGTTTACCGACAGGACAGTATGGCTACACCTTC
CASSLPTGQYGYTF
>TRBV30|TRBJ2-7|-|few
TGTGCCTGGAGTCTCCCCCGGGGGGAGCAGTACTTC
CAWSLPRGEQYF
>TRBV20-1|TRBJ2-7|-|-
TGCAGTGCTAGACCCCGGGGCTCCTACGAGCAGTACTTC
CSARPRGSYEQYF
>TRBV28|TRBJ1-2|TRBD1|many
TGTGCCAGCAGTTCCCACAGGGGTAGTAATCTTGGCTACACCTTC
CASSSHRGSNLGYTF
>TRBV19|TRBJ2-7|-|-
TGTGCCAGTAGCCAGGGGCGCTCCTACGAGCAGTACTTC
CASSQGRSYEQYF
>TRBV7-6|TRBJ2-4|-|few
TGTGCCAGCAGCTTAGGGGGGGGGACAGTCTTAACCAAAAACATTCAGTACTTC
CASSLGGGTVLTKNIQYF
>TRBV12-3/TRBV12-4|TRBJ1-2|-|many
TGTGCCAGCAGTTTTAGAAGAGGGGTCGGCTACACCTTC
CASSFRRGVGYTF
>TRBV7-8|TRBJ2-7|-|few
TGTGCCAGCAAGCCCGAGACAGCCTACTACGAGCAGTACTTC
CASKPETAYYEQYF
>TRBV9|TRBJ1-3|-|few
TGTGCCAGCAGCGTAGACCGCAGCTCTGGAAACACCATATATTTT
CASSVDRSSGNTIYF
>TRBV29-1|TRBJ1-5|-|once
TGCAGCGTTGAGGTCCCAGGGGTCCCCAATCAGCCCCAGCATTTT
CSVEVPGVPNQPQHF
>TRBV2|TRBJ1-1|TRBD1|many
TGTGCCAGCAGGGACAGGGGGCTTTTGAACACTGAAGCTTTCTTT
CASRDRGLLNTEAFF
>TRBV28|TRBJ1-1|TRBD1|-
TGTGCCAGCAGCACCGGGACAGGGTGGCGGAACACTGAAGCTTTCTTT
CASSTGTGWRNTEAFF
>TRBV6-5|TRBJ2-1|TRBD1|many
TGTGCCAGCAGTTACAACGGTGGGGACAGGGTGCGCAATGAGCAGTTCTTC
CASSYNGGDRVRNEQFF
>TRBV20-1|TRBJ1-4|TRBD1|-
TGCAGTGCTAGAGGGCCGGGACAGGGGGATGAAAAACTGTTTTTT
CSARGPGQGDEKLFF
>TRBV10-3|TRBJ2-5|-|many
TGTGCCATACGGGTCAGCGAGACCCAGTACTTC
CAIRVSETQYF
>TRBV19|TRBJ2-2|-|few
TGTGCCAGTAGTATGGGGAGGACCGGGGAGCTGTTTTTT
CASSMGRTGELFF
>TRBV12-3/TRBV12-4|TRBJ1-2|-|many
TGTGCCAGCAGTTTAGGTTTTGACGGCTACACCTTC
CASSLGFDGYTF
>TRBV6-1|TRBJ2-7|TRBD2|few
TGTGCCAGCAGGGAGCGGGGAGTAGCCCAAAAGCAGTACTTC
CASRERGVAQKQYF
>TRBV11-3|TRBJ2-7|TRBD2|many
TGTGCCAGCAGCAAGACTAGCGGGACCTACGAGCAGTACTTC
CASSKTSGTYEQYF
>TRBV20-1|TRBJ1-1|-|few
TGCAGTGCTAAAGCCCCCGACAGGAACACTGAAGCTTTCTTT
CSAKAPDRNTEAFF
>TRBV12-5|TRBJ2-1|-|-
TGTGCTAGTGGTTTAGTCCCGGTTACGAGCTCCTACAATGAGCAGTTCTTC
CASGLVPVTSSYNEQFF
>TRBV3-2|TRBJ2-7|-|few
TGTGCCAGCAGCCACAAGACTACAGACCCTAACTACGAGCAGTACTTC
CASSHKTTDPNYEQYF
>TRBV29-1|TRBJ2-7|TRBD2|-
TGCAGCGCCATACTAGCGGACTCCTACGAGCAGTACTTC
CSAILADSYEQYF
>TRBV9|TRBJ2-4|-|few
TGTGCCAGCAGCGACGGGACAGCCAAAAACATTCAGTACTTC
CASSDGTAKNIQYF
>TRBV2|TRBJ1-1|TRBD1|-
TGTGCCAGCAGAGCTATTAGGGGGCGCCTCATGAACACTGAAGCTTTCTTT
CASRAIRGRLMNTEAFF
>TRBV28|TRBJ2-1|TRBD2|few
TGTGCCAGCAGGACTAGCGGGGGGGATTACAATGAGCAGTTCTTC
CASRTSGGDYNEQFF
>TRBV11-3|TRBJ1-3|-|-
TGTGCCAGCAGCTTGACCTCGATGTCTGGAAACACCATATATTTT
CASSLTSMSGNTIYF
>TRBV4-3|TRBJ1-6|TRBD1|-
TGCGCCAGCAGCCAACAGGGACAGGGTAGGTCACCCCTCCACTTT
CASSQQGQGRSPLHF
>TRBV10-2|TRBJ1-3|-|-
TGCGCCAGCAGTGAGTCCCCATATGCTGGAAACACCATATATTTT
CASSESPYAGNTIYF
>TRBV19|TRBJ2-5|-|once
TGTGCCAGTAGTTCTAGTGCAGCAGAGACCCAGTACTTC
CASSSSAAETQYF
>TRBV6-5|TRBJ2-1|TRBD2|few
TGTGCCAGCAGTTACTTACGTCAGGCGACTAGCGGGGGTAATGAGCAGTTCTTC
CASSYLRQATSGGNEQFF
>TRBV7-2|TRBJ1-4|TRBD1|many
TGTGCCAGCAGCTTCCGGGACAGGGGTGAAAAACTGTTTTTT
CASSFRDRGEKLFF
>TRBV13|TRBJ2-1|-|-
TGTGCCAGCAGCTCCGAATCGGGAGCATTCGAGCAGTTCTTC
CASSSESGAFEQFF